This entry lists 28 T cell receptor beta chains sequenced from one sample in a study of HIV-infected patients and healthy controls. The repertoire came from unfractionated whole blood and reflected all unsorted peripheral T cells. Alpha and beta constant-region primers primed reverse transcription of around 0.5 ug RNA. Alpha and beta chain libraries were made separately by chain-specific third strand synthesis with multiplexing indices. TCRdb re-called the 5' RACE reads with MiXCR, one entry per CDR3 protein. The repertoire consists of 15,000 to 18,000 distinct CDR3 sequences, with 5.5% to 8% occurring once and the leading ten covering 6.5% to 9.5%. The sample comprised blood. These receptors all come from an adult in good health.

This clonotype was recorded many times. The chain has TRBV20-1 and TRBJ2-7, with D maybe TRBD1 (6 bases). V was trimmed by 6 bases and J by 5 bases, leaving 14 bases between them. Germline values: CDR1 DFQATT, CDR2 SNEGSKA (reference sequence). This CDR3 has 12 amino acids. CDR3 protein: CSARTDGDEQYF. CDR3 bases: TGCAGTGCGAGGACAGACGGCGACGAGCAGTACTTC.

This clonotype occurred many times. The CDR3 spells CSASEGRYGYTF. CDR3 coding DNA: TGCAGTGCTAGTGAGGGCAGATATGGCTACACCTTC. The V gene is TRBV20-1, the J gene TRBJ1-2; D gene unclear. V was pared by 3 bases and J by 5 bases, with 10 bases between. The CDR3 loop spans 12 amino acids. Per the germline V gene, CDR1 is DFQATT and CDR2 is SNEGSKA (reference sequence).

The chain uses TRBV5-1 and TRBJ2-3, with 8 bases fitting TRBD2. The trim removed 5 bases at V and 0 bases at J, leaving 14 bases unmatched. This CDR3 comprises 18 residues. Germline loops: CDR1 SGHRS, CDR2 YFSETQ. The CDR3: CASRRPGGERASTDTQYF. The DNA of the CDR3 is TGCGCCAGCAGAAGACCCGGGGGGGAGCGGGCTAGCACAGATACGCAGTATTTT.

This clonotype was observed many times. This chain joins TRBV12-3 or TRBV12-4 and TRBJ1-4; no reliable D call. CDR3 length: 12 amino acids. Trimming took off 0 bases at V and 10 bases at J, with 6 bases between the two ends. The chain's CDR3 is CASSLAVTKLFF. For the CDR3, the DNA is TGTGCCAGCAGTTTAGCGGTAACAAAACTGTTTTTT.

This clonotype was recorded at least ten times. The V call is TRBV7-9, the J call TRBJ2-7; 12 nucleotides align to TRBD2. This CDR3 comprises 13 residues. The germline gives CDR1 SEHNR, CDR2 FQNEAQ (reference sequence). J was trimmed by 6 bases and V by 4 bases; bases with no gene match: 1. As DNA, the CDR3 is TGTGCCAGCAGCTCGGGACTAGCGGGCGAGCAGTACTTC. Encoded protein: CASSSGLAGEQYF.

This clonotype was seen at least ten times. The chain combines TRBV10-3 with TRBJ1-2, with D hard to call. The CDR3 is made up of 12 amino acids. Per the germline V gene, CDR1 is ENHRY and CDR2 is SYGVKD. Trimming pared 11 bases from V and 6 bases from J, leaving 16 bases between. CDR3 in DNA: TGTGCCGTAAGGCCGGGTTCTCATGGCTACACCTTC. Residues: CAVRPGSHGYTF.

There are many counts of this clonotype. The rearrangement links TRBV20-1 to TRBJ2-4; 11 nucleotides match TRBD2. Per the germline V gene, CDR1 is DFQATT and CDR2 is SNEGSKA (reference sequence). This CDR3 has 14 amino acids. Losses at the gene ends were 2 bases for V and 6 bases for J; bases not matched to a gene: 3. The CDR3 DNA is TGCAGTGCTAGATTCGGGACTAGCGGAAACATTCAGTACTTC. Its translation is CSARFGTSGNIQYF.

This clonotype came up many times. The V and J genes are TRBV18 and TRBJ1-5; D not resolved. Trimming took 2 bases from V and 7 from J, leaving 9 bases between them. CDR3 length: 13 amino acids. Germline V gene sequence: CDR1 KGHSH, CDR2 LQKENI. CDR3 sequence: CASSPGSEQPQHF. CDR3 nucleotides: TGTGCCAGCTCACCAGGGTCGGAGCAGCCCCAGCATTTT.

This clonotype was picked up many times. The chain recombines TRBV11-3 with TRBJ2-7; TRBD1 or TRBD2 may be the D gene (5 bases each). The CDR3 sequence is 15 residues long. V lost 5 bases and J 2 bases, leaving 16 bases between the germline ends. The germline V gene encodes CDR1 SGHNT and CDR2 YENEEA. As DNA, the CDR3 is TGTGCCAGCAGCCGCCTCGGGACGGATACCTACGAGCAGTACTTC. Translating it yields CASSRLGTDTYEQYF.

This clonotype was seen repeatedly, ten times or more. The V and J genes are TRBV20-1 and TRBJ1-2, with unresolved D. The germline V and J ends were trimmed by 0 bases and 0 bases, with 11 bases remaining between them. The CDR3 length is 15 residues. Per the germline V gene, CDR1 is DFQATT and CDR2 is SNEGSKA (reference sequence). CDR3 in DNA: TGCAGTGCTAGAGATTTCCGCGGAGCTAACTATGGCTACACCTTC. It encodes CSARDFRGANYGYTF.

This clonotype was observed a handful of times. The J gene is TRBJ2-1, the V gene TRBV7-9, with D maybe TRBD2 (6 bases). V dropped 8 bases and J dropped 3 bases, with 17 bases sitting between them. Germline CDR1 and CDR2: SEHNR and FQNEAQ (reference sequence). The CDR3 contains 15 residues. The CDR3 protein is CASATLLANYNEQFF. The CDR3 region has the DNA TGTGCCAGCGCGACCTTACTAGCAAACTACAATGAGCAGTTCTTC.

This clonotype appeared a few times. The chain combines TRBV6-5 with TRBJ1-1, with D possibly being TRBD1 (5 bases). The germline V and J ends were trimmed by 6 bases and 0 bases, with 17 bases remaining between them. The CDR3 is 16 amino acids. CDR1 is MNHEY, CDR2 SVGAGI, per germline. CDR3: CASRSGPGRMNTEAFF. The DNA of the CDR3 is TGTGCCAGCAGATCTGGACCGGGACGGATGAACACTGAAGCTTTCTTT.

This clonotype was recorded many times. The chain recombines TRBV12-3 or TRBV12-4 with TRBJ1-1, with no clear D. Trimming took off 6 bases at V and 1 base at J, with 9 bases between the two ends. The CDR3 totals 13 residues. The CDR3 loop is CASSLTTNTEAFF. In DNA, the CDR3 is TGTGCCAGCAGCCTTACAACGAACACTGAAGCTTTCTTT.

The sample holds many counts of this clonotype. The V call is TRBV18, the J call TRBJ2-7; unclear D gene. CDR1 KGHSH and CDR2 LQKENI come from the germline V gene. V gave up 2 bases and J gave up 3 bases, with 5 bases separating them. There are 12 residues in the CDR3. The chain's CDR3 is CASSPVGYEQYF. The CDR3 nucleotides read TGTGCCAGCTCACCAGTGGGCTACGAGCAGTACTTC.

This clonotype was observed at least ten times. V gene TRBV3-1 combines with J gene TRBJ1-2; D is uncertain. CDR1 LGHDT and CDR2 YNNKEL come from the germline V gene (reference sequence). The CDR3 runs to 13 residues. The V end was cut by 0 bases, the J end by 3 bases, with 5 bases between. CDR3 nucleotide sequence: TGTGCCAGCAGCCAAGAACCGTACTATGGCTACACCTTC. It encodes CASSQEPYYGYTF.

This clonotype came up many times. J is TRBJ2-3 and V is TRBV6-1, with D maybe TRBD2 (6 bases). CDR3 length: 15 amino acids. The V end lost 4 bases, the J end lost 6 bases, and 17 bases lay between the germline ends. The germline CDR1 and CDR2 sequences are MNHNS and SASEGT. CDR3 loop: CASSGVLLARDTQYF. The CDR3 nucleotides read TGTGCCAGCAGTGGGGTCCTCCTAGCGAGGGATACGCAGTATTTT.

Many counts were recorded for this clonotype. This chain uses TRBV7-9 with TRBJ1-5; weak D call: TRBD1 (6 bases). Trimming pared 5 bases from V and 0 bases from J, leaving 20 bases between. Germline loops: CDR1 SEHNR, CDR2 FQNEAQ (reference sequence). The CDR3 has 18 amino acids. The CDR3 DNA sequence: TGTGCCAGCAGCGGCGGGTCGGACAGACCACATAGCAATCAGCCCCAGCATTTT. It is translated as CASSGGSDRPHSNQPQHF.

This clonotype was seen at least ten times. This chain connects TRBV6-1 to TRBJ2-1, with a possible D match to TRBD1 (6 bases). The CDR3 runs to 14 residues. Trimming stripped 7 bases from V and 6 bases from J, with 16 bases between. Germline CDR1 MNHNS, CDR2 SASEGT. The CDR3 protein is CASIYRVHSNEQFF. CDR3 coding DNA: TGTGCCAGCATTTACAGGGTGCACAGCAATGAGCAGTTCTTC.

This clonotype was recorded many times. The chain has TRBV6-5 and TRBJ1-2, with 10 bases fitting TRBD1. The CDR3 length is 15 residues. Germline CDR1 is MNHEY and CDR2 is SVGAGI. V lost 7 bases and J lost 7; bases outside the gene matches: 12. CDR3 loop: CASKVPGQGTIGYTF. As DNA, the CDR3 is TGTGCCAGCAAGGTACCGGGACAGGGGACGATTGGCTACACCTTC.

By frequency in the sample, this clonotype is medium-sized (0.01 to 0.1%). This rearrangement joins TRBV7-8 to TRBJ2-1, with 9 bases that match TRBD2. Germline lookup yields CDR1 SGHVS and CDR2 FQNEAQ. V dropped 4 bases and J dropped 3; count of bases not matched to a gene: 7. There are 16 residues in the CDR3. The CDR3 spells CASSYHSGGLYNEQFF. The CDR3 nucleotides are TGTGCCAGCAGCTACCATAGCGGGGGCCTCTACAATGAGCAGTTCTTC.

Many counts were recorded for this clonotype. The V call is TRBV4-2, the J call TRBJ2-1; 8 nucleotides agree with TRBD2. The junction had 3 bases not matched to a gene; V was cut back by 1 base and J by 4 bases. Germline V gene sequence: CDR1 LGHNA, CDR2 YNFKEQ. This CDR3 contains 15 residues. CDR3 coding DNA: TGTGCCAGCAGCCAAGGACTAGCGCATTACAATGAGCAGTTCTTC. It yields the protein CASSQGLAHYNEQFF.

In this sample, this clonotype turned up many times. The J gene is TRBJ2-1, the V gene TRBV20-1; 7 positions agree with TRBD1. There are 17 residues in the CDR3. Per germline, CDR1 DFQATT and CDR2 SNEGSKA (reference sequence). Trimming took 1 base from V and 0 from J; bases not matched to a gene: 9. Written as DNA, the CDR3 is TGCAGTGCTAGAGGTGACAGGGCAAAGAGCTCCTACAATGAGCAGTTCTTC. It yields the protein CSARGDRAKSSYNEQFF.

This clonotype has at least ten counts. The chain couples TRBV20-1 to TRBJ2-7; 10 bases are shared with TRBD1. The junction had 4 bases not matched to a gene; V was cut back by 5 bases and J by 3 bases. Germline CDR1 DFQATT, CDR2 SNEGSKA (reference sequence). This CDR3 has 13 residues. Here the CDR3 reads CSAGTGDFYEQYF. CDR3 sequence (DNA): TGCAGTGCTGGGACAGGGGATTTCTACGAGCAGTACTTC.

This clonotype was observed at least ten times. The germline gene is not matched at one end of the junction; a read error may be the cause. The chain is built from TRBV20-1 and TRBJ1-4; D not resolved. CDR3 length: 15 residues. Germline lookup yields CDR1 DFQATT and CDR2 SNEGSKA (reference sequence). The CDR3 coding sequence is TGCAGTGCTTTACACCGAGTGGGAACTACTGAAAAACTGTTTTTT. It specifies CSALHRVGTTEKLFF.

This clonotype was found many times. The chain couples TRBV30 to TRBJ2-1; D is perhaps TRBD2 (6 bases). The CDR3 totals 15 residues. Between the trimmed V and J ends, which lost 3 bases and 4 bases, there was a span of 16 bases. The germline CDR1 and CDR2 sequences are GTSNPN and SVGIG (reference sequence). Here the CDR3 DNA reads TGTGCCTGGAGACAAATCGGAGGGGTTTACAATGAGCAGTTCTTC. It translates to CAWRQIGGVYNEQFF.

Within the sample, this clonotype is medium-sized. V gene TRBV19 combines with J gene TRBJ2-7, with D perhaps matching TRBD1 (6 bases). Per germline, CDR1 LNHDA and CDR2 SQIVND (reference sequence). V dropped 2 bases and J dropped 0 bases, with 8 bases sitting between them. The CDR3 is 14 amino acids. The CDR3 DNA follows: TGTGCCAGTAGTATAACAGGGAGCTCCTACGAGCAGTACTTC. It specifies CASSITGSSYEQYF.

This clonotype is labeled medium-sized (0.01 to 0.1%). The rearrangement uses TRBV7-2 and TRBJ2-5; unclear D gene. Germline CDR1 and CDR2: SGHTA and FQGNSA. CDR3 length: 14 residues. The V and J ends lost 3 bases and 0 bases respectively, with 8 bases between them. The CDR3 protein is CASSFYGNQETQYF. The CDR3 DNA is TGTGCCAGCAGCTTTTATGGGAACCAAGAGACCCAGTACTTC.

This clonotype is medium-sized by share. CDR3 sequence reads: CASSLRLAGGPSIYNEQFF. CDR3 DNA: TGTGCCAGCAGCTTACGGCTAGCGGGGGGGCCCTCAATCTACAATGAGCAGTTCTTC. This rearrangement joins TRBV11-2 to TRBJ2-1, with TRBD2 matching over 12 bases. This CDR3 is 19 amino acids long. Germline V CDR1 and CDR2: SGHAT, FQNNGV. The J segment lost 3 bases and the V segment lost 2 bases, leaving 11 bases of the junction unmatched. The full variable domain, in which reference TRBV11-2 and TRBJ2-1 provide the parts outside the CDR3, is EAGVAQSPRYKIIEKRQSVAFWCNPISGHATLYWYQQILGQGPKLLIQFQNNGVVDDSQLPKDRFSAERLKGVDSTLKIQPAKLEDSAVYLCASSLRLAGGPSIYNEQFFGPGTRLTVL.